A single sample is the source of the 13 T cell receptor beta chains below, sequenced in a study of T cell changes during pregnancy in multiple sclerosis. Profiling relied on immunoSEQ multiplex PCR, and the TCRdb table lists in-frame clones only, not all of them. The table includes about 22,000 clones, about 90% detected once. The sequenced sample was CD4+ T cells from peripheral blood mononuclear cells, obtained in the third trimester of pregnancy. Source of these receptors: a female donor in good health, enrolled as a control in a pregnancy study.

The chain couples TRBV9 to TRBJ2-7; TRBD2 agrees at 9 bases. The germline gives CDR1 SGDLS, CDR2 YYNGEE. The CDR3 totals 18 residues. The junction had 14 bases not matched to a gene; V was cut back by 0 bases and J by 4 bases. The CDR3, as DNA: TGTGCCAGCAGCGTAGGAGGGGTCGGTAGCGGGAGCCAGTACGAGCAGTACTTC. This encodes CASSVGGVGSGSQYEQYF. Looking up the rest from reference TRBV9 and TRBJ2-7 gives the full variable domain: DSGVTQTPKHLITATGQRVTLRCSPRSGDLSVYWYQQSLDQGLQFLIQYYNGEERAKGNILERFSAQQFPDLHSELNLSSLELGDSALYFCASSVGGVGSGSQYEQYFGPGTRLTVT.

The chain links TRBV19 to TRBJ2-7; D is possibly TRBD2 (5 bases). In germline, CDR1 is LNHDA, CDR2 SQIVND (reference sequence). Trimming took 5 bases from V and 2 from J, leaving 13 bases between them. This CDR3 region has 14 residues. This CDR3 reads CASSVRRGPYEQYF. CDR3 coding DNA: TGTGCCAGTAGTGTCCGACGGGGTCCCTACGAGCAGTACTTC.

The V call is TRBV7-8, the J call TRBJ1-2; 11 nucleotides agree with TRBD1. The germline gives CDR1 SGHVS, CDR2 FQNEAQ. The CDR3 has 15 residues. J was trimmed by 8 bases and V by 1 base; bases with no gene match: 6. The CDR3 coding sequence is TGTGCCAGCAGCTTAGGGTTGTGGACAGGGGGCGGCTACACCTTC. It is translated as CASSLGLWTGGGYTF.

This chain connects TRBV9 to TRBJ1-3, with 7 bases matching TRBD1. Losses at the gene ends were 3 bases for V and 4 bases for J; bases not matched to a gene: 10. Looked up from germline, CDR1 is SGDLS and CDR2 is YYNGEE. The CDR3 has 16 amino acids. The CDR3 nucleotides read TGTGCCAGCAGCGCAACCAGCACAGGGGCGGGAAACACCATATATTTT. It encodes CASSATSTGAGNTIYF.

The chain employs TRBV5-5 and TRBJ1-1; TRBD1 matches at 7 bases. The CDR3 contains 15 residues. Germline V gives CDR1 SGHKS, CDR2 YYEKEE (reference sequence). V lost 1 base, J lost 5 bases, and 8 bases stayed unmatched. The chain's CDR3 is CASSLSNRGETEAFF. CDR3 sequence (DNA): TGTGCCAGCAGCTTGTCTAACAGGGGCGAGACTGAAGCTTTCTTT.

The CDR3 region is CASSLGRASGANVLTF. CDR3 DNA sequence: TGCGCCAGCAGCTTGGGCAGGGCCTCTGGGGCCAACGTCCTGACTTTC. J is TRBJ2-6 and V is TRBV5-1, with a tentative D call TRBD1 (5 bases). CDR1 SGHRS and CDR2 YFSETQ come from the germline V gene. V was trimmed by 0 bases and J by 0 bases, leaving 7 bases between them. The CDR3 sequence is 16 residues long.

The chain recombines TRBV30 with TRBJ2-1; 10 bases agree with TRBD2. Germline CDR1 and CDR2: GTSNPN and SVGIG (reference sequence). The CDR3 is 19 amino acids. V dropped 8 bases and J dropped 0; count of bases not matched to a gene: 19. The CDR3 coding sequence is TGTGCCGGAGTTCCCCGGCTAGCGGGAGAAACCCGCTCCTACAATGAGCAGTTCTTC. Amino acids: CAGVPRLAGETRSYNEQFF.

The chain links TRBV7-2 to TRBJ2-1, with a tentative D call TRBD2 (6 bases). The CDR3 is 18 amino acids. Germline V gene lookup returns CDR1 SGHTA and CDR2 FQGNSA. Trimming pared 2 bases from V and 3 bases from J, leaving 20 bases between. This chain's CDR3 is CASSLKGIIGLSYNEQFF. The CDR3 coding sequence is TGTGCCAGCAGCTTAAAAGGGATTATCGGACTAAGCTACAATGAGCAGTTCTTC.

The V and J genes are TRBV19 and TRBJ1-1, with D perhaps TRBD1 (5 bases). Trimming left V 3 bases short and J 0 bases short, with 11 bases between. Germline V gene lookup returns CDR1 LNHDA and CDR2 SQIVND (reference sequence). CDR3 length: 15 amino acids. In nucleotides, the CDR3 is TGTGCCAGTAGTATGGAGTGGGGGGTGAACACTGAAGCTTTCTTT. Translation gives CASSMEWGVNTEAFF. Using reference TRBV19 and TRBJ1-1 for the parts outside the CDR3, the full variable domain is DGGITQSPKYLFRKEGQNVTLSCEQNLNHDAMYWYRQDPGQGLRLIYYSQIVNDFQKGDIAEGYSVSREKKESFPLTVTSAQKNPTAFYLCASSMEWGVNTEAFFGQGTRLTVV.

The genes are TRBV5-5 and TRBJ1-2; 7 bases are a match to TRBD1. CDR1 is SGHKS, CDR2 YYEKEE, per germline (reference sequence). The CDR3 totals 15 residues. V was clipped by 4 bases and J by 4 bases; unmatched bases: 10. CDR3 in DNA: TGTGCCAGCAGCCAACAGGGGTCACTCACCTATGGCTACACCTTC. Its translation: CASSQQGSLTYGYTF.

This chain connects TRBV5-1 to TRBJ2-1; D gene uncertain. Trimming removed 0 bases at V and 2 bases at J, with 6 bases between. Germline-derived CDR1 and CDR2 are SGHRS and YFSETQ. The CDR3 sequence is 14 residues long. The CDR3 bases are TGCGCCAGCAGCTTGGCCGGTCCCTACAATGAGCAGTTCTTC. Amino acid sequence: CASSLAGPYNEQFF.

The chain uses TRBV14 and TRBJ2-7, with 9 bases identical to TRBD2. The germline gives CDR1 SGHDN, CDR2 FVKESK. This CDR3 is built from 15 residues. The V segment lost 2 bases and the J segment 1 base; nucleotides outside the gene matches: 3. This CDR3 is CASSQLLAGSYEQYF. CDR3 DNA: TGTGCCAGCAGCCAACTCCTAGCGGGGTCCTACGAGCAGTACTTC. The entire variable domain, with the rest obtained from reference TRBV14 and TRBJ2-7, is as follows: EAGVTQFPSHSVIEKGQTVTLRCDPISGHDNLYWYRRVMGKEIKFLLHFVKESKQDESGMPNNRFLAERTGGTYSTLKVQPAELEDSGVYFCASSQLLAGSYEQYFGPGTRLTVT.

The J gene is TRBJ2-7, the V gene TRBV28; D is undetermined. With 3 bases removed from V and 4 bases from J, the gap between germline ends came to 13 bases. This CDR3 has 14 residues. Germline lookup yields CDR1 MDHEN and CDR2 SYDVKM. For the CDR3, the DNA is TGTGCCAGCAGTTTTCTCAGGCGCCTTTACGAGCAGTACTTC. This translates into CASSFLRRLYEQYF.